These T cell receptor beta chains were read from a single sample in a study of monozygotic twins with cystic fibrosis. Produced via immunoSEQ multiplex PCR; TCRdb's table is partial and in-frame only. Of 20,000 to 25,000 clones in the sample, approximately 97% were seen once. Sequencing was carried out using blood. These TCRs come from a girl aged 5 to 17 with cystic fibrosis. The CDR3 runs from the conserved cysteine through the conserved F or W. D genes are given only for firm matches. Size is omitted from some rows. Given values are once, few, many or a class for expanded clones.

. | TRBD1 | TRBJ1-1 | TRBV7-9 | TGTGCCAGCAGCTTAGGGGGGGACAGCTACACTGAAGCTTTCTTT | CASSLGGDSYTEAFF
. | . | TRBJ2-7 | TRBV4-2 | TGTGCCAGCAGCCAAGGGCGAGAGCAGTACTTC | CASSQGREQYF
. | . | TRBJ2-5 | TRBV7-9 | TGTGCCAGCAGCTTAGGAACAGAAGAGACCCAGTACTTC | CASSLGTEETQYF
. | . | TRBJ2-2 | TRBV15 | TGTGCCACCAGCAGTCTTACCGGGGAGCTGTTTTTT | CATSSLTGELFF
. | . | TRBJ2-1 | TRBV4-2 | TGTGCCAGCAGCCAAGGGACTACTCGGGTCGATGAGCAGTTCTTC | CASSQGTTRVDEQFF
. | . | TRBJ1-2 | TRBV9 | TGTGCCAGCAGCCCGGGCGGAGGTACGTTTGGCTACACCTTC | CASSPGGGTFGYTF
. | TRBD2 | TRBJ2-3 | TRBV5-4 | TGTGCCAGCAGCTCCCCCCCCTTAGCGGGAGCGACAGATACGCAGTATTTT | CASSSPPLAGATDTQYF
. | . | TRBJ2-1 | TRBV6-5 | TGTGCCAGCAGTTACAAGGGCGTCTCCTACAATGAGCAGTTCTTC | CASSYKGVSYNEQFF
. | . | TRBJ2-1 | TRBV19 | TGTGCCAGTAGACAGGGCTTTAGCTCCTACAATGAGCAGTTCTTC | CASRQGFSSYNEQFF
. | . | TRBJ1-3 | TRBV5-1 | TGCGCCAGCAGCTTGGTGGGGGCTGGAAACACCATATATTTT | CASSLVGAGNTIYF
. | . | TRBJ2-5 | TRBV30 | TGTGCCTGGAGCGGGGGCGGGCTTGGAGAAGAGACCCAGTACTTC | CAWSGGGLGEETQYF
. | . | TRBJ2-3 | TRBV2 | TGTGCCAGTCTCCCTGGCACAGATACGCAGTATTTT | CASLPGTDTQYF
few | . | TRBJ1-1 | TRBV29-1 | TGCAGCGTTGAGTCTGGGTTGAACACTGAAGCTTTCTTT | CSVESGLNTEAFF
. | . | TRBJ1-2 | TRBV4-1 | TGCGCCAGCAGCCAAGAACTAGCTAACTATGGCTACACCTTC | CASSQELANYGYTF
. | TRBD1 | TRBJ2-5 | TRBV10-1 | TGCGCCAGCACCAATACTGGACAGGGGGCGCTCGGAGAGACCCAGTACTTC | CASTNTGQGALGETQYF
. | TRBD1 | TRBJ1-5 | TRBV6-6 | TGTGCCAGCAGTTTCCGGGACAGGGATCAGCCCCAGCATTTT | CASSFRDRDQPQHF
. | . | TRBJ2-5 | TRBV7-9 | TGTGCCAGCAGCCTCCTGGGCCCCGGGGGAGAGACCCAGTACTTC | CASSLLGPGGETQYF
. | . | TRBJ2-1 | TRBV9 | TGTGCCAGCAGCGTAACGGGGGCGGGACAGATCTACAATGAGCAGTTCTTC | CASSVTGAGQIYNEQFF
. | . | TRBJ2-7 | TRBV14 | TGTGCCAGCAGCCAGGAAAGATATGACGAGCAGTACTTC | CASSQERYDEQYF
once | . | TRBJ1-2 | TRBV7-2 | TGTGCCAGCAGTCGACCAGCGGGGCAGGGGCTTAGCTATGGCTACACCTTC | CASSRPAGQGLSYGYTF
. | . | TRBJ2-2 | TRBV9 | TGTGCCAGCAGCCTCAAGGTAAACACCGGGGAGCTGTTTTTT | CASSLKVNTGELFF
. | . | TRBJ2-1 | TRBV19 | TGTGCCAGTAGTATAGCTGAAGCGCCGAGGATTACTGAGCAGTTCTTC | CASSIAEAPRITEQFF
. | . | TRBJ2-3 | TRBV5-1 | TGCGCCAGCAGCTTGGGCCAGGATAGCACAGATACGCAGTATTTT | CASSLGQDSTDTQYF
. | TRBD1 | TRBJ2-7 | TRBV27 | TGTGCCAGCAGTTTAGAGTGGACAGGCGGATTTTACGAGCAGTACTTC | CASSLEWTGGFYEQYF
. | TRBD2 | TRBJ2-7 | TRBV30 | TGTGCCTGGAGTGTAGCCGGGAGGGAGCTACGCGAGCAGTACTTC | CAWSVAGRELREQYF
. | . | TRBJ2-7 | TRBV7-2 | TGTGCCAGCAGCTTACCCTCCTACGAGCAGTACTTC | CASSLPSYEQYF
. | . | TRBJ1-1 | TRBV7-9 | TGTGCCAGCAGCCGCACTCCAAAGGACCAAGCTTTCTTT | CASSRTPKDQAFF
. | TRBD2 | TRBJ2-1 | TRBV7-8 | TGTGCCAGCAGCCGTAGCGGGATGGCCTACAATGAGCAGTTCTTC | CASSRSGMAYNEQFF
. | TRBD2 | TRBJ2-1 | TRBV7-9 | TGTGCCAGCAGCGGAATAGCGGGAGGGGGTCTGGATGAGCAGTTCTTC | CASSGIAGGGLDEQFF
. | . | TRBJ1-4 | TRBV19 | TGTGCCAGTGGTAGTATCACAGGGTCAGGTGAAAAACTGTTTTTT | CASGSITGSGEKLFF
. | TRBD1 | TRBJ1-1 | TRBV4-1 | TGCGCCAGCAAACGACAGGGCTCTTGGAACACTGAAGCTTTCTTT | CASKRQGSWNTEAFF